This T cell receptor beta chain was retrieved from a study of T cell clonality in common variable immunodeficiency. With respect to this clone: The DNA ends 3 residues before the CDR3 does, and the rest of the CDR3 is filled in from the germline J gene.

Libraries were prepared by immunoSEQ multiplex PCR; TCRdb keeps only in-frame clonotypes and omits some of them. This sample has about 64,000 clones, each found more than once. The germline V gene has CDR1 LNHDA and CDR2 SQIVND (reference sequence). J was trimmed by 1 base and V by 3 bases; bases with no gene match: 3. The CDR3 sequence is 15 residues long. The receptor was derived from a person aged 18 to 70 in good health. The genes are TRBV19 and TRBJ2-3; 8 nucleotides align to TRBD1. The sample was peripheral blood mononuclear cells. The CDR3 here is CASSIVGQGTDTQYF. The DNA read from the CDR3 is TGTGCCAGTAGTATTGTGGGACAGGGCACAGATACG.